Listed here are 15 T cell receptor beta chains from one sample, sequenced in a study of technical replicates of blood from several donors. Only in-frame clones appear in the TCRdb table, and some are missing; sequencing was by immunoSEQ multiplex PCR. The sample contains under 90,000 clones, roughly 98% of which appear only once. The specimen sequenced was T cells isolated from PBMCs. These receptors came from a human donor in good health.

The J gene is TRBJ2-7, the V gene TRBV27; maybe TRBD2 (5 bases). This CDR3 has 15 residues. Germline-derived CDR1 and CDR2 are MNHEY and SMNVEV (reference sequence). V lost 5 bases and J lost 2, with 16 bases in between. CDR3 nucleotides: TGTGCCAGCAGTACCTCGAGGGCAGAGACCTACGAGCAGTACTTC. Translated, it gives CASSTSRAETYEQYF.

This chain joins TRBV5-1 and TRBJ2-5, with TRBD2 as a possible D gene (7 bases). The CDR3 loop spans 17 amino acids. Trimming shortened V by 2 bases and J by 2 bases, and 19 bases separated the two germline ends. CDR1 is SGHRS, CDR2 YFSETQ, per germline. The CDR3 nucleotides read TGCGCCAGCAGCTTAGGGGGGGCCGGGCAGGGTCAAGAGACCCAGTACTTC. As protein: CASSLGGAGQGQETQYF.

This chain uses TRBV2 with TRBJ2-1; D possibly corresponds to TRBD1 (5 bases). The CDR3 is 16 amino acids. Trimming left V 1 base short and J 5 bases short, with 15 bases between. Germline assignment: CDR1 SNHLY and CDR2 FYNNEI. The DNA of the CDR3 is TGTGCCAGCAGTGAAGTGGGCAGGGTAGGAAACAATGAGCAGTTCTTC. Translated, it gives CASSEVGRVGNNEQFF.

The rearrangement uses TRBV6-6 and TRBJ1-2; 11 positions match TRBD1. V trimming: 8 bases; J trimming: 8 bases; junction bases outside the gene matches: 1. Germline values: CDR1 MNHNY, CDR2 SVGAGI (reference sequence). The CDR3 loop spans 11 amino acids. The CDR3 here is CASGTGGGYTF. In nucleotides, the CDR3 is TGTGCCAGCGGGACAGGGGGAGGCTACACCTTC.

The V and J genes are TRBV4-1 and TRBJ2-6; 11 nucleotides agree with TRBD1. The CDR3 length is 17 residues. V was clipped by 4 bases and J by 4 bases; unmatched bases: 6. Germline CDR1 is MGHRA and CDR2 is YSYEKL. CDR3 nucleotide sequence: TGCGCCAGCAGCCCCGGACAGGGGGCCTCAGGGGCCAACGTCCTGACTTTC. Its translation: CASSPGQGASGANVLTF.

The chain has TRBV28 and TRBJ2-1, with D tentatively TRBD1 (6 bases). Germline values: CDR1 MDHEN, CDR2 SYDVKM. This CDR3 contains 14 residues. V was pared by 6 bases and J by 8 bases, with 17 bases between. The CDR3 bases are TGTGCCAGCAGGGCAATTACAGGGATCTATGAGCAGTTCTTC. It yields the protein CASRAITGIYEQFF.

This sequence joins TRBV28 and TRBJ2-5; no firm D call. The ends were cut back, 5 bases at V and 2 bases at J, with 12 bases in the middle. The CDR3 contains 14 residues. The germline CDR1 and CDR2 sequences are MDHEN and SYDVKM. For the CDR3, the DNA is TGTGCCAGCAGTCTAACGGGTGGGCAAGAGACCCAGTACTTC. This gives the protein CASSLTGGQETQYF.

The chain has TRBV5-1 and TRBJ2-6; 12 bases are a match to TRBD2. V dropped 2 bases and J dropped 2; count of bases not matched to a gene: 2. CDR3 length: 17 residues. Germline V gene sequence: CDR1 SGHRS, CDR2 YFSETQ. The CDR3 nucleotides are TGCGCCAGCAGCTTACTAGCGGGAGGCGCTGGGGCCAACGTCCTGACTTTC. Encoded protein: CASSLLAGGAGANVLTF.

The genes are TRBV2 and TRBJ2-7, with D tentatively TRBD2 (5 bases). Germline V gene sequence: CDR1 SNHLY, CDR2 FYNNEI. This CDR3 is built from 11 residues. Between the trimmed V and J ends, which lost 4 bases and 5 bases, there was a span of 6 bases. For the CDR3, the DNA is TGTGCCAGCAGTGGCGGGCACGAGCAGTACTTC. As protein: CASSGGHEQYF. The full variable domain, completed using reference TRBV2 and TRBJ2-7, is EPEVTQTPSHQVTQMGQEVILRCVPISNHLYFYWYRQILGQKVEFLVSFYNNEISEKSEIFDDQFSVERPDGSNFTLKIRSTKLEDSAMYFCASSGGHEQYFGPGTRLTVT.

The rearrangement links TRBV27 to TRBJ2-1; no clear D gene. The V end was cut by 1 base, the J end by 1 base, with 8 bases between. The CDR3 loop spans 15 amino acids. Germline loops: CDR1 MNHEY, CDR2 SMNVEV (reference sequence). CDR3 sequence reads: CASSLLSSSYNEQFF. CDR3 in DNA: TGTGCCAGCAGTTTATTATCCAGTTCCTACAATGAGCAGTTCTTC.

The chain uses TRBV2 and TRBJ1-1, with D unresolved. The CDR3 runs to 15 residues. Germline loops: CDR1 SNHLY, CDR2 FYNNEI. Trimming removed 7 bases at V and 1 base at J, with 16 bases between. The CDR3 is CASNSWSVENTEAFF. The CDR3 region has the DNA TGTGCCAGCAATAGTTGGAGCGTCGAGAACACTGAAGCTTTCTTT.

The J gene is TRBJ2-5, the V gene TRBV18; D might be TRBD1 (6 bases). The CDR3 has 17 amino acids. Germline loops: CDR1 KGHSH, CDR2 LQKENI. Trimming removed 3 bases at V and 7 bases at J, with 24 bases between. CDR3 DNA: TGTGCCAGCTCACCCGTCGCCCGGGACAAGGGTTGGGGGACCCAGTACTTC. Its translation: CASSPVARDKGWGTQYF. The full variable domain, in which reference TRBV18 and TRBJ2-5 provide the parts outside the CDR3, is NAGVMQNPRHLVRRRGQEARLRCSPMKGHSHVYWYRQLPEEGLKFMVYLQKENIIDESGMPKERFSAEFPKEGPSILRIQQVVRGDSAAYFCASSPVARDKGWGTQYFGPGTRLLVL.

This clone was detected only once. The chain couples TRBV13 to TRBJ2-3; 11 nucleotides match TRBD2. V lost 8 bases and J lost 0; bases outside the gene matches: 7. CDR1 PRHDT and CDR2 FYEKMQ come from the germline V gene (reference sequence). The CDR3 length is 16 residues. The CDR3 reads CASRSLAGVSTDTQYF. In nucleotides, the CDR3 is TGTGCCAGCCGATCACTAGCGGGGGTTAGCACAGATACGCAGTATTTT.

This sequence joins TRBV6-1 and TRBJ1-5; D perhaps matches TRBD1 (5 bases). Trimming stripped 6 bases from V and 7 bases from J, with 10 bases between. CDR3 length equals 12 residues. The germline gives CDR1 MNHNS, CDR2 SASEGT. CDR3 region: CASREGLQPQHF. The DNA of the CDR3 is TGTGCCAGCAGGGAGGGACTACAGCCCCAGCATTTT.

The chain uses TRBV27 and TRBJ1-2; TRBD1 might be the D (5 bases). CDR3 size: 13 residues. Trimming took off 11 bases at V and 5 bases at J, with 18 bases between the two ends. Per the germline V gene, CDR1 is MNHEY and CDR2 is SMNVEV (reference sequence). For the CDR3, the DNA is TGTGCCTCTCGCGGCCGGGGGATATATGGCTACACCTTC. Translating it yields CASRGRGIYGYTF.